These 9 T cell receptor beta chains originate from one sample sequenced in a study of CD8 T cells in Susac syndrome. Random hexamers primed reverse transcription of roughly 0.45 to 1 ug RNA. TCRdb recomputed calls from the immunoSEQ multiplex PCR reads with MiXCR, one row per CDR3 protein. The sample carries some 210,000 distinct CDR3 sequences, about 94% recorded once. Sequences were obtained from CD4+ T cells from PBMCs. These receptors all stem from a human donor with Susac syndrome.

A single count supports this clonotype. V usage is TRBV5-1 and J usage is TRBJ1-2; D is possibly TRBD1 (5 bases). CDR3 size: 14 residues. Between the trimmed V and J ends, which lost 5 bases and 2 bases, there was a span of 13 bases. In germline, CDR1 is SGHRS, CDR2 YFSETQ. The CDR3 DNA reads TGCGCCAGCAGGCCTACGGGGCTCAACTATGGCTACACCTTC. Amino acid sequence: CASRPTGLNYGYTF.

V gene TRBV2 combines with J gene TRBJ1-5; 7 bases are a match to TRBD1. Unmatched junction bases numbered 12, after V lost 6 bases and J lost 4 bases. Per germline, CDR1 SNHLY and CDR2 FYNNEI. The CDR3 covers 16 residues. Here the CDR3 DNA reads TGTGCCAGCAGCCAAACCAGACAGGGCAATAATCAGCCCCAGCATTTT. Translation: CASSQTRQGNNQPQHF.

The chain links TRBV19 to TRBJ2-3; 11 nucleotides line up with TRBD2. V shed 8 bases, J shed 0 bases, and the junction held 7 bases outside the gene matches. CDR3 length: 16 residues. Per the germline V gene, CDR1 is LNHDA and CDR2 is SQIVND (reference sequence). In DNA form, the CDR3 reads TGTGCCAGTCGAAAGACTAGCGGGGTTAGCACAGATACGCAGTATTTT. Amino acids: CASRKTSGVSTDTQYF.

This clonotype was detected only once. The genes are TRBV30 and TRBJ1-3; a weak D match, TRBD1 (5 bases). The CDR3 covers 13 residues. V lost 4 bases to trimming and J lost 4 bases, with 11 bases between them. Germline CDR1 GTSNPN, CDR2 SVGIG (reference sequence). CDR3 in DNA: TGTGCCTGGAACCCCGGGACGGGAAACACCATATATTTT. Encoded protein: CAWNPGTGNTIYF.

V is TRBV27 and J is TRBJ1-2; the D is unclear. CDR1 is MNHEY and CDR2 is SMNVEV in the germline V gene (reference sequence). V was trimmed by 10 bases and J by 2 bases, leaving 11 bases between them. The CDR3 length is 12 residues. The CDR3 is CATSNANYGYTF. CDR3 coding DNA: TGTGCCACCTCCAACGCGAACTATGGCTACACCTTC.

The rearrangement joins TRBV3-1 to TRBJ1-2; possible D gene TRBD1, 6 bases. The CDR3 totals 14 residues. V lost 1 base to trimming and J lost 2 bases, with 8 bases between them. The germline gives CDR1 LGHDT, CDR2 YNNKEL (reference sequence). This chain's CDR3 is CASSQVRGNYGYTF. CDR3 DNA sequence: TGTGCCAGCAGCCAAGTTAGGGGGAACTATGGCTACACCTTC.

This chain links TRBV4-2 with TRBJ1-6; D call uncertain. The ends were cut back, 11 bases at V and 8 bases at J, with 16 bases in the middle. From germline, CDR1 is LGHNA and CDR2 YNFKEQ. The CDR3 sequence is 13 residues long. In DNA form, the CDR3 reads TGTGCCTTTTCTACGGAGATCGATTCACCCCTCCACTTT. Its protein product is CAFSTEIDSPLHF.

The rearrangement uses TRBV2 and TRBJ2-3, with 9 bases matching TRBD2. V lost 3 bases, J lost 5 bases, and 6 bases stayed unmatched. Germline V CDR1 and CDR2: SNHLY, FYNNEI. The CDR3 totals 15 residues. The CDR3 DNA is TGTGCCAGCAGTGAGCTAGCGGGGCGGGGAGATACGCAGTATTTT. Encoded protein: CASSELAGRGDTQYF.

This clonotype was recorded once. V is TRBV29-1 and J is TRBJ1-5; D call uncertain. Germline CDR1 SQVTM, CDR2 ANQGSEA. Between the trimmed V and J ends, which lost 6 bases and 4 bases, there was a span of 10 bases. This CDR3 has 12 residues. This chain's CDR3 is CSVADTNQPQHF. The DNA of the CDR3 is TGCAGCGTCGCGGATACAAATCAGCCCCAGCATTTT. Full variable domain (outside the CDR3, taken from reference TRBV29-1 and TRBJ1-5): SAVISQKPSRDICQRGTSLTIQCQVDSQVTMMFWYRQQPGQSLTLIATANQGSEATYESGFVIDKFPISRPNLTFSTLTVSNMSPEDSSIYLCSVADTNQPQHFGDGTRLSIL.